This T cell receptor (beta chain) originates from a study of T cell changes during pregnancy in multiple sclerosis. In germline, CDR1 is SQVTM, CDR2 ANQGSEA. Trimming cost V 6 bases and J 8 bases; bases outside gene matches: 7. This CDR3 comprises 13 residues. Sequencing used immunoSEQ multiplex PCR; TCRdb keeps in-frame clones, though not all of them. The sample contains about 70,000 clones, approximately 92% of which appear only once. The chain is built from TRBV29-1 and TRBJ1-4; TRBD1 agrees at 9 bases. Sample: CD8+ T cells from peripheral blood mononuclear cells, taken in the third trimester of pregnancy. The sequence was collected from a female donor in good health, enrolled as a control in a pregnancy study. CDR3 in DNA: TGCAGCGTCCTGACAGGGGGGGAGGAAAAACTGTTTTTT. Translation gives CSVLTGGEEKLFF. The variable domain in full, completed from reference TRBV29-1 and TRBJ1-4, reads SAVISQKPSRDICQRGTSLTIQCQVDSQVTMMFWYRQQPGQSLTLIATANQGSEATYESGFVIDKFPISRPNLTFSTLTVSNMSPEDSSIYLCSVLTGGEEKLFFGSGTQLSVL.